These T cell receptor beta chains were read from a single sample in a study of blood T cell repertoires in COVID-19. Sequencing used immunoSEQ multiplex PCR; TCRdb keeps in-frame clones, though not all of them. The repertoire holds about 280,000 clones, with about 85% as singletons. The sequenced sample was PBMCs or T cells enriched from blood (not recorded which). The receptors originated from a woman between 45 and 65 years old who had recovered from COVID-19. CDR3s include the opening cysteine and the closing phenylalanine or tryptophan. Each record gives: clone size, D gene, J gene, V gene, CDR3 length, CDR3 DNA, CDR3 protein. A D gene is named only where the DNA matches it firmly. Only some rows state a clone size, as once, few, many or a class for expanded clones.

. | TRBD1 | TRBJ2-1 | TRBV5-4 | 14 | TGTGCCAGCAGCCCGGGACAGCGTGACAATGAGCAGTTCTTC | CASSPGQRDNEQFF
. | . | TRBJ2-3 | TRBV20-1 | 11 | TGCAGTGCTAGTTTAACAGATACGCAGTATTTT | CSASLTDTQYF
. | . | TRBJ1-1 | TRBV19 | 14 | TGTGCCAGTAGCCGAGCGGACCGCCTTGCTGAAGCTTTCTTT | CASSRADRLAEAFF
. | . | TRBJ2-7 | TRBV7-2 | 11 | TGTGCCAGCAGCTTATTGCGTGAGCAGTACTTC | CASSLLREQYF
. | . | TRBJ2-7 | TRBV10-3 | 14 | TGTGCCATCAGTGCAGGGCTCATACAGGGCGAGCAGTACTTC | CAISAGLIQGEQYF
. | TRBD2 | TRBJ2-2 | TRBV10-3 | 17 | TGTGCCATCAGTGATACTAGCGGGGGTCACCTCACCGGGGAGCTGTTTTTT | CAISDTSGGHLTGELFF
. | . | TRBJ2-7 | TRBV3-1/TRBV3-2 | 15 | TGTGCCAGCAGCCAAGGGGGCCTGCCATCCTACGAGCAGTACTTC | CASSQGGLPSYEQYF
. | . | TRBJ1-3 | TRBV9 | 17 | TGTGCCAGCAGCGTAGATACAGGGAGAATTAACGGAAACACCATATATTTT | CASSVDTGRINGNTIYF
. | . | TRBJ2-1 | TRBV7-8 | 18 | TGTGCCAGCAGCCACCACCGAGCGGGCCTCACGGGGTTAAATGAGCAGTTCTTC | CASSHHRAGLTGLNEQFF
. | . | TRBJ1-1 | TRBV3-1/TRBV3-2 | 16 | TGTGCCAGCAGTCCGTTAATCAGGGGCGTAAACACTGAAGCTTTCTTT | CASSPLIRGVNTEAFF
few | TRBD2 | TRBJ2-2 | TRBV7-8 | 16 | TGTGCCAGCAGCCGAGGACTAGCGGGTGGCACCGGGGAGCTGTTTTTT | CASSRGLAGGTGELFF
. | . | TRBJ1-4 | TRBV5-1 | 15 | TGCGCCAGCAGCTCCTCGGGGGGATTTAGGGAAAAACTGTTTTTT | CASSSSGGFREKLFF
. | TRBD1 | TRBJ1-5 | TRBV5-6 | 16 | TGTGCCAGCAATCGGAGACAGGGGGGGTTCCATCAGCCCCAGCATTTT | CASNRRQGGFHQPQHF
. | . | TRBJ1-1 | TRBV28 | 14 | TGTGCCAGCAGTTTATCGGTTGGGGGAGGTGAAGCTTTCTTT | CASSLSVGGGEAFF
. | TRBD2 | TRBJ2-1 | TRBV2 | 12 | TGTGCCAGCAGGGGGGGGTTTGCTGAGCAGTTCTTC | CASRGGFAEQFF
. | . | TRBJ2-1 | TRBV24-1 | 16 | TGTGCCACCAGTGATAACAGGGAGGGGGATTACAATGAGCAGTTCTTC | CATSDNREGDYNEQFF
few | . | TRBJ1-6 | TRBV5-4 | 14 | TGTGCCAGCAGTTTTGACAGCCGAAATTCACCCCTCCACTTT | CASSFDSRNSPLHF
. | TRBD1 | TRBJ1-1 | TRBV7-9 | 14 | TGTGCCAGCAGTCCCGGGACAGGGCGAGTGTGGGCTTTCTTT | CASSPGTGRVWAFF
. | . | TRBJ1-1 | TRBV15 | 14 | TGTGCCACCAGCAGAGAGGACATGAACACTGAAGCTTTCTTT | CATSREDMNTEAFF
. | . | TRBJ1-5 | TRBV2 | 13 | TGTGCCCGGCCGTACCAGGGCAATCAGCCCCAGCATTTT | CARPYQGNQPQHF
once | . | TRBJ1-6 | TRBV27 | 15 | TGTGCCAGCAGTTTATGGGGCAGGAATAATTCACCCCTCCACTTT | CASSLWGRNNSPLHF
once | TRBD1 | TRBJ2-3 | TRBV11-2 | 15 | TGTGCCAGCAGCCGCTCCGGGACAGGAACAGATACGCAGTATTTT | CASSRSGTGTDTQYF
. | TRBD2 | TRBJ2-2 | TRBV7-9 | 14 | TGTGCCAGCAGCCACGGACTAGGAGATGGGGAGCTGTTTTTT | CASSHGLGDGELFF
few | . | TRBJ1-5 | TRBV5-7 | 19 | TGTGCCAGCAGCTTGGGAGGGGAGGGGCGAATGCTTAGCAATCAGCCCCAGCATTTT | CASSLGGEGRMLSNQPQHF
. | TRBD1 | TRBJ2-2 | TRBV7-2 | 15 | TGTGCCAGCAGCAAACGGACAGGGGACACCGGGGAGCTGTTTTTT | CASSKRTGDTGELFF
. | TRBD2 | TRBJ2-3 | TRBV27 | 14 | TGTGCCAGCAAGGCTGGACTAGCTGCAGATACGCAGTATTTT | CASKAGLAADTQYF
. | . | TRBJ2-5 | TRBV30 | 13 | TGTGCCTGGAGTGTTGTCCCCCGAGAGACCCAGTACTTC | CAWSVVPRETQYF
once | . | TRBJ1-2 | TRBV6-5 | 15 | TGTGCCAGCAGTCCCCCCACCGCAGGGTTTGATGGCTACACCTTC | CASSPPTAGFDGYTF
. | . | TRBJ2-1 | TRBV6-5 | 14 | TGTGCCAGCACAACTGCAATCGGCGGCAATGAGCAGTTCTTC | CASTTAIGGNEQFF
. | TRBD2 | TRBJ2-1 | TRBV9 | 16 | TGTGCCAGCAGCGTAGTTGCGGGAGGGCCGGGAAATGAGCAGTTCTTC | CASSVVAGGPGNEQFF
. | . | TRBJ2-4 | TRBV21-1 | 17 | TGTGCCAGCAGCAAAGTCGGAGCTGGCCTAGCCAAAAACATTCAGTACTTC | CASSKVGAGLAKNIQYF
. | TRBD1 | TRBJ1-5 | TRBV4-1 | 18 | TGCGCCAGCAGCCAAGAACCCGTAATACCCGGGACAGGTAAGCCCCAGCATTTT | CASSQEPVIPGTGKPQHF
. | TRBD2 | TRBJ2-7 | TRBV14 | 12 | TGTGCCAGCTCGCGGGGGTATTACGAGCAGTACTTC | CASSRGYYEQYF
. | TRBD2 | TRBJ2-1 | TRBV5-4 | 16 | TGTGCCAGCAGCCCGCCGGGACTAGCGGGATACAATGAGCAGTTCTTC | CASSPPGLAGYNEQFF
. | . | TRBJ2-1 | TRBV10-3 | 15 | TGTGCCATCAGTGAGCCCGGACTCTTCGACAATGAGCAGTTCTTC | CAISEPGLFDNEQFF
. | . | TRBJ1-3 | TRBV27 | 15 | TGTGCCAGCAGTTTATTAGGGGGCTCTGGAAACACCATATATTTT | CASSLLGGSGNTIYF
. | TRBD1 | TRBJ1-1 | TRBV12-3/TRBV12-4 | 12 | TGTGCCAGCATGGGACAGCTGTCTGAAGCTTTCTTT | CASMGQLSEAFF
. | . | TRBJ1-4 | TRBV5-1 | 13 | TGCGCCAGCAGCTTGGGGACAGATGAAAAACTGTTTTTT | CASSLGTDEKLFF
once | . | TRBJ2-2 | TRBV30 | 14 | TGTGCCGGAAAACCGGACACGAACACCGGGGAGCTGTTTTTT | CAGKPDTNTGELFF
. | . | TRBJ1-5 | TRBV2 | 11 | TGTGCCAGCAGTGCAGATCAGCCCCAGCATTTT | CASSADQPQHF
few | TRBD1 | TRBJ2-7 | TRBV30 | 15 | TGTGCCTGGAGTGGGGACAGGGCAAGCTCCTACGAGCAGTACTTC | CAWSGDRASSYEQYF
. | . | TRBJ1-5 | TRBV7-9 | 15 | TGTGCCAGCAGCTTAGCCGCAGGGAATAATCAGCCCCAGCATTTT | CASSLAAGNNQPQHF
. | . | TRBJ2-7 | TRBV2 | 14 | TGTGCCAGCAGACCGAGAGTGGGCCCCTACGAGCAGTACTTC | CASRPRVGPYEQYF
. | TRBD1 | TRBJ2-3 | TRBV11-3 | 16 | TGTGCCAGCAGCCCACGAACGGGACAGGGTGCAGATACGCAGTATTTT | CASSPRTGQGADTQYF
. | . | TRBJ2-2 | TRBV6-4 | 15 | TGTGCCAGCAGTGACGAGGACAGCCTCACCGGGGAGCTGTTTTTT | CASSDEDSLTGELFF
. | . | TRBJ2-5 | TRBV24-1 | 15 | TGTGCCACCAGTGATCCGACTAGTCGGCGAGAGACCCAGTACTTC | CATSDPTSRRETQYF
. | . | TRBJ1-3 | TRBV9 | 14 | TGTGCCAGCAGCGTAGGCAGGGCCGGAAACACCATATATTTT | CASSVGRAGNTIYF
. | . | TRBJ2-5 | TRBV19 | 16 | TGTGCCAGTAGTATTCCCGGGGGGCCATCAGGGGAGACCCAGTACTTC | CASSIPGGPSGETQYF
. | . | TRBJ2-6 | TRBV6-6 | 14 | TGTGCCAGCAGCCACAGGGCTGGGGCCAACGTCCTGACTTTC | CASSHRAGANVLTF
few | . | TRBJ1-6 | TRBV21-1 | 16 | TGTGCCAGCAGCAAGTCGAGGGGACAGGGTAGTTCACCCCTCCACTTT | CASSKSRGQGSSPLHF
. | . | TRBJ1-2 | TRBV19 | 15 | TGTGCCAGTAGTATTTTCGGTAAGGGAGGTGGAGGCTACACCTTC | CASSIFGKGGGGYTF
few | . | TRBJ2-6 | TRBV3-1/TRBV3-2 | 16 | TGTGCCAGCAGCCGTTACAGGGCGTCTGGGGCCAACGTCCTGACTTTC | CASSRYRASGANVLTF
. | TRBD1 | TRBJ2-2 | TRBV4-1 | 17 | TGCGCCAGCAGCCAAGTCACGGGACAGACGAACACCGGGGAGCTGTTTTTT | CASSQVTGQTNTGELFF
. | . | TRBJ1-5 | TRBV15 | 15 | TGTGCCACCAGCAGTGGAGGTTATAGCAATCAGCCCCAGCATTTT | CATSSGGYSNQPQHF
. | . | TRBJ1-5 | TRBV5-6 | 14 | TGTGCCAGCAGCTTCGGACATTCCAATCAGCCCCAGCATTTT | CASSFGHSNQPQHF
. | . | TRBJ1-1 | TRBV6-5 | 14 | TGTGCCAGCACTCCGGGGGAAGGGAACACTGAAGCTTTCTTT | CASTPGEGNTEAFF
. | . | TRBJ1-6 | TRBV5-6 | 18 | TGTGCCAGCAGCTTAAGGCTCGGGTTGTCGGGGATCGATTCACCCCTCCACTTT | CASSLRLGLSGIDSPLHF
. | TRBD1 | TRBJ1-6 | TRBV11-2 | 15 | TGTGCCAGCAGCTCACAGGGGCTGGTGGGGTCACCCCTCCACTTT | CASSSQGLVGSPLHF
. | TRBD2 | TRBJ2-5 | TRBV9 | 14 | TGTGCCAGCAGCCGGGGGGGCCGGGACGAGACCCAGTACTTC | CASSRGGRDETQYF
once | TRBD2 | TRBJ2-5 | TRBV7-2 | 16 | TGTGCCAGCAGCTCAAACTTATCGGGGGGACAAGAGACCCAGTACTTC | CASSSNLSGGQETQYF